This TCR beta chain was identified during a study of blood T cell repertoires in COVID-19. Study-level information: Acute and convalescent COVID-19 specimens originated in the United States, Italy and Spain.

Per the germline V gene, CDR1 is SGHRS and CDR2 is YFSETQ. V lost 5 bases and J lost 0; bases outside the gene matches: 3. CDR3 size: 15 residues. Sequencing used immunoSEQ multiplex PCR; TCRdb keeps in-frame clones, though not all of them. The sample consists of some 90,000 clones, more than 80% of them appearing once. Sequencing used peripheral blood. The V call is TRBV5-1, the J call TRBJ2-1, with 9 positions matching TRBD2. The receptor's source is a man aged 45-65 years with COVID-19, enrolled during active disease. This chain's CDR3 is CASSQRGDSYNEQFF. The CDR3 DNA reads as TGCGCCAGCAGTCAGCGGGGGGACTCCTACAATGAGCAGTTCTTC.